This T cell receptor beta chain was sequenced in a study of Graves' ophthalmopathy and Graves' hyperthyroidism. Being free of ophthalmopathy for 18 months of follow-up defined stable hyperthyroidism. V lost 7 bases to trimming and J lost 6 bases; unmatched junction nucleotides: 9. The CDR3 sequence is 14 residues long. Looked up from germline, CDR1 is MDHEN and CDR2 is SYDVKM. Amplification targeted the TCR beta CDR3 regions, with RNA transcripts as the source material. HTBI primers were used in a first-round RT-PCR, which preceded a second-round multiplex PCR. TCRdb used MiXCR to reprocess the multiplex PCR reads, holding one entry per CDR3 protein. Counted here are hundreds of thousands of distinct CDR3 sequences, about a fifth occurring once; the ten biggest clones make up about 6.6%. This clonotype showed up just once.

The rearrangement uses TRBV28 and TRBJ2-7, with 10 bases matching TRBD1. The specimen sequenced was peripheral blood. The receptor was isolated from a young woman with stable Graves' hyperthyroidism. Some clones in this sample may be carry-over from other donors' samples. The CDR3 here is CASTESGTGVEQYF. The CDR3, as DNA: TGTGCCAGCACCGAATCCGGGACAGGGGTCGAGCAGTACTTC.